The rows below give T cell receptor beta chains drawn from one sample of a study of beta chain features in type 1 diabetes. Clones were sequenced by immunoSEQ multiplex PCR, and TCRdb holds only the in-frame ones, with some missing. The repertoire holds roughly 300,000 clones, about 14% seen once, with over 5.5% in the top ten. The sequencing sample was made of central memory CD4+ T cells from blood. The receptors here all came from a man aged 25-45 years in good health. The CDR3 runs from the conserved cysteine through the conserved F or W.

TRBV7-9	TRBJ2-1	CASSPRGQLYNEQFF
TRBV5-1	TRBJ1-2	CASSFDINYGYTF
TRBV28	TRBJ1-2	CASSHGQGAYGYTF
TRBV5-4	TRBJ2-3	CASSQARAGGTDTQYF
TRBV4-3	TRBJ2-2	CASSQSSNTGELFF
TRBV6-5	TRBJ1-2	CASSYHGSNYGYTF
TRBV5-1	TRBJ2-1	CASSWASGGRNEQFF
TRBV19	TRBJ1-2	CASSIDLRQVNYGYTF
TRBV19	TRBJ2-1	CASSPRLGEGRKYNEQFF
TRBV11-2	TRBJ2-1	CATQVLAGGGSYNEQFF
TRBV5-1	TRBJ2-5	CASSWAVLQETQYF
TRBV2	TRBJ2-7	CASTESGLISYEQYF
TRBV7-3	TRBJ2-7	CASSPRTGTGGEQYF
TRBV5-4	TRBJ2-3	CASSQGERTDTQYF
TRBV6-5	TRBJ1-1	CASSSKGMNTEAFF
TRBV7-9	TRBJ2-2	CASSFRGAKASGELFF
TRBV5-1	TRBJ2-4	CASSKLTTGGKNIQYF
TRBV15	TRBJ2-3	CATSRDGGQGTDTQYF
TRBV4-3	TRBJ2-1	CASSPGGGPSYNEQFF
TRBV14	TRBJ1-2	CASSHLQGDYGYTF
TRBV11-2	TRBJ2-1	CASSFAGISSRNEQFF
TRBV7-2	TRBJ1-6	CASSPVRGGSLHF
TRBV19	TRBJ2-1	CASSIWGRGYNEQFF
TRBV7-2	TRBJ2-3	CASSLGTFGPRPQYF
TRBV6-6	TRBJ2-2	CASRTTSTGTGELFF
TRBV27	TRBJ1-2	CASSAFRPQAVVNYGYTF
TRBV4-1	TRBJ1-1	CASSQDYGRNTEAFF